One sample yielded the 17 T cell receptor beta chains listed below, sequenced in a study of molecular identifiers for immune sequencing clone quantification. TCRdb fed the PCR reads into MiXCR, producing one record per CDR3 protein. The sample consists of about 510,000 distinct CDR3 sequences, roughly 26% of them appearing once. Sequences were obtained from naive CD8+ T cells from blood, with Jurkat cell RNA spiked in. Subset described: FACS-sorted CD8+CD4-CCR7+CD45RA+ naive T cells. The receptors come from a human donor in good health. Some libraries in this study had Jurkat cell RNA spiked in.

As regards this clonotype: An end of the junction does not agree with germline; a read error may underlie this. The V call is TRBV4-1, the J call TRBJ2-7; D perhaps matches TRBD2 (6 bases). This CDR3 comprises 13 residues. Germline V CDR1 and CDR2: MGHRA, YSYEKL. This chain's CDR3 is CASTGTDPYELYF. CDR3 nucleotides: TGCGCCAGCACCGGGACTGACCCCTACGAGCTGTACTTC.

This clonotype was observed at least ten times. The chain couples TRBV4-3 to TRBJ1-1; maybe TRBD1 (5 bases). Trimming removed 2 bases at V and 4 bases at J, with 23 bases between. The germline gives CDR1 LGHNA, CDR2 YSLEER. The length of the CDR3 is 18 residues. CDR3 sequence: CASSQLAGGRGKGTEAFF. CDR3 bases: TGCGCCAGCAGCCAACTAGCCGGGGGGAGAGGGAAAGGCACTGAAGCTTTCTTT.

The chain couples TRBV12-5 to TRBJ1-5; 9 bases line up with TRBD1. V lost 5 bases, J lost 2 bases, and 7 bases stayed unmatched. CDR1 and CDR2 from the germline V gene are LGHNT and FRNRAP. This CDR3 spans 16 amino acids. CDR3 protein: CASGGSGQGGNQPQHF. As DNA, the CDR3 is TGTGCTAGTGGTGGTTCGGGACAGGGTGGCAATCAGCCCCAGCATTTT.

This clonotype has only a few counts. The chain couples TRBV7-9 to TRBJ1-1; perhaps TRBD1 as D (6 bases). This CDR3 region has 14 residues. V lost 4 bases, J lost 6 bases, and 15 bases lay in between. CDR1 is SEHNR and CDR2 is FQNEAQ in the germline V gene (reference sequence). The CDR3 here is CASSWAGDGSEAFF. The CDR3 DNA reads TGTGCCAGCAGCTGGGCAGGGGATGGCTCTGAAGCTTTCTTT.

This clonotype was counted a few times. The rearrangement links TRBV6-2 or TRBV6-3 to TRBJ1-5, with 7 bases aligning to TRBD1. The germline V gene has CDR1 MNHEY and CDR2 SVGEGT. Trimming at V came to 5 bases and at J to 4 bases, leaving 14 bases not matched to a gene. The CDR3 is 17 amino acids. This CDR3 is CASSGSDRAIINQPQHF. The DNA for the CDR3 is TGTGCCAGCAGTGGTTCTGACAGGGCTATTATAAATCAGCCCCAGCATTTT.

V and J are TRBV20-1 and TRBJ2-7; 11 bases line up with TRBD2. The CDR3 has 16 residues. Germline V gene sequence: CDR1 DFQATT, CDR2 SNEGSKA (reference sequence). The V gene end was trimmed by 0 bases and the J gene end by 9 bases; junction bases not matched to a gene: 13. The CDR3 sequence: CSARDYEGLAGTAQYF. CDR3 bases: TGCAGTGCTAGAGATTATGAAGGACTAGCGGGCACCGCGCAGTACTTC.

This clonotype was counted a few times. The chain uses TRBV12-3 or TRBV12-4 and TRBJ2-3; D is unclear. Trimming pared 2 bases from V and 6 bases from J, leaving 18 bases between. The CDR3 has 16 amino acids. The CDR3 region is CASSLPIGSFWDTQYF. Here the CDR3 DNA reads TGTGCCAGCAGTTTACCGATCGGCTCGTTCTGGGATACGCAGTATTTT.

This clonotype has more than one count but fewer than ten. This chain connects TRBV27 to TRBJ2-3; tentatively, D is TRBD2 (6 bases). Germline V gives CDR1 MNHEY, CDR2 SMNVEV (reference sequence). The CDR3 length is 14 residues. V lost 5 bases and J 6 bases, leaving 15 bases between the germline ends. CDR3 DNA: TGTGCCAGCAGTCTGGGACTCGGCCTGGATACGCAGTATTTT. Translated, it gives CASSLGLGLDTQYF.

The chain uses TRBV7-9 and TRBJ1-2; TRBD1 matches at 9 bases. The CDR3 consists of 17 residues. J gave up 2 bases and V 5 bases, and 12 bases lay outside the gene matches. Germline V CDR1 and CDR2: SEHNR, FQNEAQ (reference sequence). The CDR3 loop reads CASSPRTGEWTNYGYTF. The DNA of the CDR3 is TGTGCCAGCAGCCCAAGGACAGGGGAGTGGACGAACTATGGCTACACCTTC.

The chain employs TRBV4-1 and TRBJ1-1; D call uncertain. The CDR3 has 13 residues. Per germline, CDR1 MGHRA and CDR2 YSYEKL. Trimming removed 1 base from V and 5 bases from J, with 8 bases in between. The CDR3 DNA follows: TGCGCCAGCAGCCAAGGGCACAGTACTGAAGCTTTCTTT. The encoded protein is CASSQGHSTEAFF.

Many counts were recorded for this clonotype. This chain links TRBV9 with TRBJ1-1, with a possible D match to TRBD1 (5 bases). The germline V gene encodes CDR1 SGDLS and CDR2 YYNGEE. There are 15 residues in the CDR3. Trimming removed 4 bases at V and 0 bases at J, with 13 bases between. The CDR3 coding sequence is TGTGCCAGCAGCCTAGGTGGGGGGATGAACACTGAAGCTTTCTTT. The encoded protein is CASSLGGGMNTEAFF.

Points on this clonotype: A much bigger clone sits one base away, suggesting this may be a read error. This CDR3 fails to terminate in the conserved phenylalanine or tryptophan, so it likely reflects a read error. CDR3 coding DNA: TGCGCCAGCAGTCAGGACGCTGGGGCCAACGTCCTGACTCTC. Translating gives CASSQDAGANVLTL. The chain uses TRBV10-2 and TRBJ2-6; D remains ambiguous. V dropped 5 bases and J dropped 2 bases, with 7 bases sitting between them. The CDR3 has 14 amino acids. Germline CDR1 reads WSHSY; CDR2 reads SAAADI.

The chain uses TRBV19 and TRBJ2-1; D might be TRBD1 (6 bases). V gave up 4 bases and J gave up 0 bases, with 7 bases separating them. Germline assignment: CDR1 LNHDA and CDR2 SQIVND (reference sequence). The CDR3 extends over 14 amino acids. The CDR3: CASSKGGSYNEQFF. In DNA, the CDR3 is TGTGCCAGTAGTAAAGGGGGCTCCTACAATGAGCAGTTCTTC. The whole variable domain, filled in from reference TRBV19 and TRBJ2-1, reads DGGITQSPKYLFRKEGQNVTLSCEQNLNHDAMYWYRQDPGQGLRLIYYSQIVNDFQKGDIAEGYSVSREKKESFPLTVTSAQKNPTAFYLCASSKGGSYNEQFFGPGTRLTVL.

Here the CDR3 reads CASSLDLAGPTEKLFF. The CDR3, as DNA: TGCGCCAGCAGCTTGGACCTCGCAGGGCCAACTGAAAAACTGTTTTTT. V usage is TRBV5-1 and J usage is TRBJ1-4; the D gene is possibly TRBD1 (5 bases). Between the trimmed V and J ends, which lost 0 bases and 7 bases, there was a span of 16 bases. Germline V lookup: CDR1 SGHRS, CDR2 YFSETQ. This CDR3 contains 16 residues.

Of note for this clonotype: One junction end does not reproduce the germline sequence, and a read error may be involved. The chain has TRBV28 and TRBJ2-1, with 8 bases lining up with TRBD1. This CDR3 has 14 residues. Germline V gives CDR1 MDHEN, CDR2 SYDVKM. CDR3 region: CASSLGTGGYEQFF. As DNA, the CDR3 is TGTGCGAGCAGTCTCGGGACAGGTGGATACGAGCAGTTCTTC. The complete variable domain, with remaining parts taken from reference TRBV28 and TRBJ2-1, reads DVKVTQSSRYLVKRTGEKVFLECVQDMDHENMFWYRQDPGLGLRLIYFSYDVKMKEKGDIPEGYSVSREKKERFSLILESASTNQTSMYLCASSLGTGGYEQFFGPGTRLTVL.

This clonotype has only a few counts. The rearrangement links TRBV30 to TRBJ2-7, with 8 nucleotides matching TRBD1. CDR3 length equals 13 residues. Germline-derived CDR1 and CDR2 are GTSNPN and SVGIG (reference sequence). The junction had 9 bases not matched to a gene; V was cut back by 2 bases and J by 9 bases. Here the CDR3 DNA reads TGTGCCTGGAGTATGGATCCAGGGGGCTGGCAGTACTTC. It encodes CAWSMDPGGWQYF.

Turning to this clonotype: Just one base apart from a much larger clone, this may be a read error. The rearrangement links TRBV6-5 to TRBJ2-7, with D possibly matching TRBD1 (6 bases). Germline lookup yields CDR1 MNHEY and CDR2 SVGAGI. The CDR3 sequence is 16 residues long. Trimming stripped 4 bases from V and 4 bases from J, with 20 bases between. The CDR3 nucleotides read TGTGCCAGCAGTTTGACTGGGCAGGGGCTAGTATACGAGCAGTACTTC. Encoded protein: CASSLTGQGLVYEQYF.